A single sample is the source of the 10 T cell receptor beta chains below, sequenced in a study of blood T cell repertoires in COVID-19. The method was immunoSEQ multiplex PCR; TCRdb's version includes in-frame clones alone and lacks a portion of them. Of some 150,000 clones in the sample, around 76% were seen once. What was sequenced was peripheral blood. These TCRs come from a man aged 60 to 75 with acute or convalescent COVID-19.

V gene TRBV27 combines with J gene TRBJ2-5; perhaps TRBD2 as D (5 bases). This CDR3 contains 16 residues. V lost 0 bases, J lost 4 bases, and 15 bases lay in between. Germline-derived CDR1 and CDR2 are MNHEY and SMNVEV (reference sequence). The CDR3 here is CASSLSKVGDLETQYF. The CDR3 nucleotides read TGTGCCAGCAGTTTATCGAAAGTGGGAGACTTAGAGACCCAGTACTTC.

The gene calls are TRBV3-1 (or the pseudogene TRBV3-2) and TRBJ2-1; 10 bases line up with TRBD1. CDR3 length: 14 residues. The ends lost 4 bases at V and 9 bases at J; junction bases unmatched: 6. CDR1 and CDR2 (germline): LGHDT, YNNKEL (reference sequence). CDR3: CASSPSWTGGEQFF. For the CDR3, the DNA is TGTGCCAGCAGCCCATCGTGGACAGGGGGTGAGCAGTTCTTC.

The V gene is TRBV19, the J gene TRBJ1-2, with D possibly matching TRBD1 (5 bases). Germline V gene data show CDR1 as LNHDA and CDR2 as SQIVND (reference sequence). This CDR3 comprises 15 residues. Trimming shortened V by 5 bases and J by 1 base, and 14 bases separated the two germline ends. CDR3 sequence (DNA): TGTGCCAGTAGTCTCGCGCGGGGCGGTAACTATGGCTACACCTTC. This encodes CASSLARGGNYGYTF.

The chain has TRBV27 and TRBJ2-3; 12 nucleotides line up with TRBD2. The germline V gene has CDR1 MNHEY and CDR2 SMNVEV (reference sequence). The CDR3 consists of 18 residues. The trim removed 6 bases at V and 6 bases at J, leaving 16 bases unmatched. CDR3: CASSPRYLAGGGLDTQYF. The CDR3 DNA follows: TGTGCCAGCAGCCCCAGATATCTAGCGGGAGGGGGACTGGATACGCAGTATTTT.

This clone was seen many times. The rearrangement links TRBV27 to TRBJ1-2, with a possible D match to TRBD1 (6 bases). This CDR3 is built from 13 residues. V was shortened by 5 bases and J by 4 bases, with 11 bases between the two germline ends. Germline-derived CDR1 and CDR2 are MNHEY and SMNVEV (reference sequence). The CDR3 protein is CASSISTGYGYTF. CDR3 bases: TGTGCCAGCAGTATCTCGACAGGCTATGGCTACACCTTC.

The rearrangement uses TRBV5-1 and TRBJ1-1; 7 bases align to TRBD1. CDR3 length: 13 residues. Per germline, CDR1 SGHRS and CDR2 YFSETQ. V lost 0 bases to trimming and J lost 6 bases; unmatched junction nucleotides: 2. CDR3 DNA: TGCGCCAGCAGCTTGGGCAGGGGGGCTGAAGCTTTCTTT. It is translated as CASSLGRGAEAFF. The variable domain in full, with the rest retrieved from reference TRBV5-1 and TRBJ1-1, is KAGVTQTPRYLIKTRGQQVTLSCSPISGHRSVSWYQQTPGQGLQFLFEYFSETQRNKGNFPGRFSGRQFSNSRSEMNVSTLELGDSALYLCASSLGRGAEAFFGQGTRLTVV.

The rearrangement joins TRBV15 to TRBJ2-1; tentative D call: TRBD2 (6 bases). The V and J ends lost 5 bases and 2 bases respectively, with 13 bases between them. Germline loops: CDR1 LNHNV, CDR2 YYDKDF (reference sequence). The CDR3 loop spans 15 amino acids. This chain's CDR3 is CATSGGAGPYNEQFF. CDR3 coding DNA: TGTGCCACCAGCGGCGGGGCAGGCCCCTACAATGAGCAGTTCTTC.

The chain joins TRBV9 to TRBJ2-3; D perhaps matches TRBD2 (6 bases). Germline CDR1 and CDR2: SGDLS and YYNGEE. Trimming stripped 0 bases from V and 3 bases from J, with 8 bases between. CDR3 length: 14 amino acids. CDR3 amino acids: CASSVVGGTDTQYF. CDR3 nucleotide sequence: TGTGCCAGCAGCGTAGTCGGGGGAACAGATACGCAGTATTTT.

This chain joins TRBV27 and TRBJ2-5; 12 positions match TRBD2. Unmatched junction bases numbered 5, after V lost 6 bases and J lost 6 bases. The CDR3 runs 14 residues. The germline CDR1 and CDR2 sequences are MNHEY and SMNVEV (reference sequence). The CDR3 DNA is TGTGCCAGCAGAGGACTAGCGGGAAGCAAGACCCAGTACTTC. As protein: CASRGLAGSKTQYF.

The rearrangement uses TRBV30 and TRBJ1-1, with 7 bases lining up with TRBD1. Germline-derived CDR1 and CDR2 are GTSNPN and SVGIG (reference sequence). CDR3 size: 14 residues. The V gene end was trimmed by 0 bases and the J gene end by 3 bases; junction bases not matched to a gene: 4. The CDR3 nucleotides read TGTGCCTGGAGTGTACTCACAGGGGACACTGAAGCTTTCTTT. It is translated as CAWSVLTGDTEAFF.